This entry features one TCR beta chain sequence. Its specificity is not known. This record belongs to a study of cytomegalovirus exposure and HLA in healthy donors. Study background: The Caucasian-associated ancestry cluster held around 76% of some 420 genotyped donors.

The PCR had 60 Vbeta and 13 Jbeta primers. Original data processing: There were around 78 million unique TCR beta chains by a later count, and approximately 11 million of them were shared. Using immunoSEQ multiplex PCR, the repertoire was profiled, and TCRdb retains in-frame clones only, with some absent. V, J and clone size derive from that table, while D and trimming were established from the DNA sequence. The sample carries about 160,000 clones, around 80% recorded once. Trimming took off 2 bases at V and 6 bases at J, with 16 bases between the two ends. The CDR3 is made up of 16 amino acids. Germline CDR1 MDHEN, CDR2 SYDVKM. Study-wide results and caveats: Within a later analysis, the majority of CMV-associated TCR beta chains appeared HLA-restricted. As a later analysis revealed, the rate of TCR association differed by HLA locus, with DRB1 most and HLA-C fewest.

Sequencing was done on a sample of PBMCs. The genes are TRBV28 and TRBJ2-2; D possibly corresponds to TRBD2 (6 bases). This clonotype was sampled from a middle-aged man in good health and CMV-seronegative. The CDR3 sequence is CASSLQPQGGPGELFF. CDR3 coding DNA: TGTGCCAGCAGTTTACAACCTCAGGGAGGACCCGGGGAGCTGTTTTTT.